This T cell receptor (beta chain) was recovered during a study of blood T cell repertoires in COVID-19. Per the original methods: Amplified reference gene primers provided the basis for estimating nucleated cell counts. Method: immunoSEQ multiplex PCR; TCRdb's copy keeps in-frame clones and lacks some. V, J and clone size were drawn from that table, and D and trimming were deduced from the DNA. The sample has around 200,000 clones; approximately 84% are singletons. CDR1 is MNHEY, CDR2 SMNVEV, per germline (reference sequence). The length of the CDR3 is 14 residues. The sample taken for sequencing was peripheral blood. This rearrangement joins TRBV27 to TRBJ2-4; D is unresolved. The J call is in doubt because the DNA end fits TRBJ2-1 better. The TCR comes from a man at least 80 years old with acute or convalescent COVID-19. CDR3 protein: CASNPSTGYNEQFF. CDR3 DNA sequence: TGTGCCAGCAACCCTTCGACTGGTTACAATGAGCAGTTCTTC.